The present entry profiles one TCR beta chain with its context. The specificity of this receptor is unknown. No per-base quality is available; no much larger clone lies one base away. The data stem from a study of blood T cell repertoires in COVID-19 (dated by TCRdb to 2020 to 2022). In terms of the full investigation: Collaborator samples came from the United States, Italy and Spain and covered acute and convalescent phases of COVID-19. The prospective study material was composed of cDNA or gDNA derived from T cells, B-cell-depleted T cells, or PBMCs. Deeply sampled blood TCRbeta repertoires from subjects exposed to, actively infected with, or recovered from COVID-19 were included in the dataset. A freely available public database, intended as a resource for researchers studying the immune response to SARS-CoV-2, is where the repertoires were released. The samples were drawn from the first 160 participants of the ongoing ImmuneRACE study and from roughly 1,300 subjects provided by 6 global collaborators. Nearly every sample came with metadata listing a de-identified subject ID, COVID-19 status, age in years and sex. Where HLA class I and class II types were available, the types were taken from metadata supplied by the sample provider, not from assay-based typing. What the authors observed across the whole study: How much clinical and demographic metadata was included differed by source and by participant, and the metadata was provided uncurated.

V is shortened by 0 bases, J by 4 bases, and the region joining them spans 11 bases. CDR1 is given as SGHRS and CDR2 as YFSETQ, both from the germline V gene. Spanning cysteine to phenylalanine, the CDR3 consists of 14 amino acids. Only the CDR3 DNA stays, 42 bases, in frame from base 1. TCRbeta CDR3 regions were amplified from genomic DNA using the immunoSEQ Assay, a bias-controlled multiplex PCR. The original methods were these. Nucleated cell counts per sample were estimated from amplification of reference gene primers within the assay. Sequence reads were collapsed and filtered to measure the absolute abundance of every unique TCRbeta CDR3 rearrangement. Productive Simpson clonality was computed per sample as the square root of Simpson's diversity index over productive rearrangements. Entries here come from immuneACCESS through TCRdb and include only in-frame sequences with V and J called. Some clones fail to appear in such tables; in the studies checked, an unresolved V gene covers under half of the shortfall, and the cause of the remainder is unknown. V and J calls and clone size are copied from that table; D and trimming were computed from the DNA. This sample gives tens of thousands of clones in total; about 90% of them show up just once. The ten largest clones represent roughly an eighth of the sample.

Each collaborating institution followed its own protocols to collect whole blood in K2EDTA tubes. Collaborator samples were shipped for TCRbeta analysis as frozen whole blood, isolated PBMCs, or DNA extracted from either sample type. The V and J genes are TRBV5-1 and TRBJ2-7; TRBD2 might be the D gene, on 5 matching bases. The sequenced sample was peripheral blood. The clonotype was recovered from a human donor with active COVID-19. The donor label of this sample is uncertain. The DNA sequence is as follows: TGCGCCAGCAGCTTGGCGACGGACTTTTACGAGCAGTACTTC. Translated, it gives CASSLATDFYEQYF.